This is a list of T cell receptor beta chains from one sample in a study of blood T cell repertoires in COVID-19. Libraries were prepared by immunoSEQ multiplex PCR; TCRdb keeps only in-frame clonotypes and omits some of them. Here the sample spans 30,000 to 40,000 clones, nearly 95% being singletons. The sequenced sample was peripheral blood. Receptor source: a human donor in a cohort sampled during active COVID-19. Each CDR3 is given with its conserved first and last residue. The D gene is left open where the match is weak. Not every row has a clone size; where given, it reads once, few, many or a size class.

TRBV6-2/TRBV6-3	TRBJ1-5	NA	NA	TGTGCCAGCAGTTACGTGTTCGGGAATCAGCCCCAGCATTTT	CASSYVFGNQPQHF
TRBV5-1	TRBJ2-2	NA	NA	TGCGCCAGCAGCACGGACTCGTTAATCGCCGGGGAGCTGTTTTTT	CASSTDSLIAGELFF
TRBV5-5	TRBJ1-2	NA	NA	TGTGCCAGCAGCCTCCAGGATAACTATGGCTACACCTTC	CASSLQDNYGYTF
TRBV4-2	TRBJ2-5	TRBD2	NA	TGTGCCAGCAGCCAAGACCTTTCGGCTTCAAGCGGGAAGACCCAGTACTTC	CASSQDLSASSGKTQYF
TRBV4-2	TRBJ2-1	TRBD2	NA	TGTGCCAGCAGCCAAGGTGTGGCGGGGGATTACAATGAGCAGTTCTTC	CASSQGVAGDYNEQFF
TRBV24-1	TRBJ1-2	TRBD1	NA	TGTGCCACCAGTGTTGGGGACAGGAGTGGCTACACCTTC	CATSVGDRSGYTF
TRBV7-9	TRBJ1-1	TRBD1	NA	TGTGCCAGCAGAGAAACAGGGGCCAAGAACACTGAAGCTTTCTTT	CASRETGAKNTEAFF
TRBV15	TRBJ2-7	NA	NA	TGTGCCACCAGCAGAGACCGGGGCTACGAGCAGTACTTC	CATSRDRGYEQYF
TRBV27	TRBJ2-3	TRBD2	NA	TGTGCCAGCAGTTTAGGGAGGGGCACAGATACGCAGTATTTT	CASSLGRGTDTQYF
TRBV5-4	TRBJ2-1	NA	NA	TGTGCCAGCAGCTTAAGAGCAAATGAGCAGTTCTTC	CASSLRANEQFF
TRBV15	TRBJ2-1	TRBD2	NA	TGTGCCACCAGCAGCCGGACTAGCGGGGAGGTTGAGCAGTTCTTC	CATSSRTSGEVEQFF
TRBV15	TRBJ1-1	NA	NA	TGTGCCACCAGCAGAGAGGCCCCGCCGAACACTGAAGCTTTCTTT	CATSREAPPNTEAFF
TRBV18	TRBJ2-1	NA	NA	TGTGCCAGCTCACCCTCTGGCTTTTTCTCCTACAATGAGCAGTTCTTC	CASSPSGFFSYNEQFF
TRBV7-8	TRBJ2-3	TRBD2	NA	TGTGCCAGCAGCTTAGCGGAGACTAGCGGGAGGACAGATACGCAGTATTTT	CASSLAETSGRTDTQYF
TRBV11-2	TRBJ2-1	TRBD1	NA	TGTGCCAGCAGCCACAGGGGGCCTGAGCAGTTCTTC	CASSHRGPEQFF
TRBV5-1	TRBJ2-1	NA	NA	TGCGCCAGCAGCCCGATCCCGGGAGAGACCTACAATGAGCAGTTCTTC	CASSPIPGETYNEQFF
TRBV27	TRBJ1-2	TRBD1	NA	TGTGCCAGCAGTTTATCCCTGACAGGGATTGACGGCTACACCTTC	CASSLSLTGIDGYTF
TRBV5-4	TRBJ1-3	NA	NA	TGTGCCAGCAGCTTCGACATAGGCTCTGGAAACACCATATATTTT	CASSFDIGSGNTIYF
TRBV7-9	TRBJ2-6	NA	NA	TGTGCCAGCAGCTTGAGTCTAGGTGGGGCCAACGTCCTGACTTTC	CASSLSLGGANVLTF
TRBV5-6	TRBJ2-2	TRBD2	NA	TGTGCCAGCAGCACGGGACTAGCGGGGGGGCGAACCGGGGAGCTGTTTTTT	CASSTGLAGGRTGELFF
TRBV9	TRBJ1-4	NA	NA	TGTGCCAGCAGCTTTAGTTATATGACAGCCGATGAAAAACTGTTTTTT	CASSFSYMTADEKLFF
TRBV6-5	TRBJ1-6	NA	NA	TGTGCCAGCCCGGGAGGTAATTCACCCCTCCACTTT	CASPGGNSPLHF
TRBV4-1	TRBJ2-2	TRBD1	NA	TGCGCCAGCAGCCAAGACGACAGGGGGCGCCGGGAGCTGTTTTTT	CASSQDDRGRRELFF
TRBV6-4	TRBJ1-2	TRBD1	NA	TGTGCCAGCAGTGAAACCGGGACAGGGGGACTGTATGGCTACACCTTC	CASSETGTGGLYGYTF
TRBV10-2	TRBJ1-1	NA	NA	TGCGCCAGCAGTGAGGGGGTAGGACACCTTAAAGGGGCTTTCTTT	CASSEGVGHLKGAFF
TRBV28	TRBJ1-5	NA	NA	TGTGCCAGCACGCGGACACCTAATCAGCCCCAGCATTTT	CASTRTPNQPQHF
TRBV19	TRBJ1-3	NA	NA	TGTGCCAGTAGTAGAGGTAGCTCTGGAAACACCATATATTTT	CASSRGSSGNTIYF
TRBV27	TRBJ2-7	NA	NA	TGTGCCAGCAGTCTAGGACCGGGACTTACGAGGCAGTACTTC	CASSLGPGLTRQYF
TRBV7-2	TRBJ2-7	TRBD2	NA	TGTGCCAGCAGCTTTCTAGCGGGAGTATTCGAGCAGTACTTC	CASSFLAGVFEQYF
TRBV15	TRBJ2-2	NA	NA	TGTGCCACCAGCAGAGATTTTTCCAGGGCCTACGGGGAGCTGTTTTTT	CATSRDFSRAYGELFF
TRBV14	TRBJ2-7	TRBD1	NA	TGTGCCAGCAGCCCACGGTCCGGGACAGACTACGAGCAGTACTTC	CASSPRSGTDYEQYF
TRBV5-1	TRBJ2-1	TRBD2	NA	TGCGCCAGCAGCTTGCTAGGACTAGCGGGAGCAGGTGAGCAGTTCTTC	CASSLLGLAGAGEQFF
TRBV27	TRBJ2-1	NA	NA	TGTGCCAGCAGTCCAGGTGATTCCTACAATGAGCAGTTCTTC	CASSPGDSYNEQFF
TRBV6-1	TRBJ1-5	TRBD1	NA	TGTGCCAGCAGTGAAGACTTGCGACGACAGGGGGTCCTCAATCAGCCCCAGCATTTT	CASSEDLRRQGVLNQPQHF
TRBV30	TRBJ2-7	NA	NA	TGTGCCTGGACATCGGGGAGGCCCTACGAGCAGTACTTC	CAWTSGRPYEQYF
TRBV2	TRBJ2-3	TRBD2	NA	TGTGCCAGCAGTGGGGGGACTAGTCGGGCAGATACGCAGTATTTT	CASSGGTSRADTQYF
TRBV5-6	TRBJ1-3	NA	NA	TGTGCCAGCAGCACCGGGGGGCAAGCCTCTGGAAACACCATATATTTT	CASSTGGQASGNTIYF
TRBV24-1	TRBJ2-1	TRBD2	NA	TGTGCCACCAGTGATCCTCGGACTAGCGGGTGGAATGAGCAGTTCTTC	CATSDPRTSGWNEQFF
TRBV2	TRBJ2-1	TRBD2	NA	TGTGCCAGCAGTGCCGGGACACCACTCAGCGGGAGCTCCTACAATGAGCAGTTCTTC	CASSAGTPLSGSSYNEQFF
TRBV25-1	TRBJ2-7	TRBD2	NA	TGTGCCAGCAGTGGGCCCCGAACTAGCGGGAGTAGTTACGAGCAGTACTTC	CASSGPRTSGSSYEQYF
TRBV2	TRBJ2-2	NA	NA	TGTGCCAGCACGATTGGGGGGACCGGGGAGCTGTTTTTT	CASTIGGTGELFF
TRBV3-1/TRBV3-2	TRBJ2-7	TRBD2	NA	TGTGCCAGCAGCCAACATGCTAGCGGGAGTTATGGCGCGCAGTACTTC	CASSQHASGSYGAQYF
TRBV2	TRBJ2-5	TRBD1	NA	TGTGCCAGCACCCGGGACAGGGGGGAGACCCAGTACTTC	CASTRDRGETQYF
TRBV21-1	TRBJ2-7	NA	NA	TGTGCCAGGGACAGCTACGAGCAGTACTTC	CARDSYEQYF
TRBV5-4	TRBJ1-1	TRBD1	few	TGTGCCAGCAGCAGAAGACAGGGGGCAGGGAACACTGAAGCTTTCTTT	CASSRRQGAGNTEAFF
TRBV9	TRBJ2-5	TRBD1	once	TGTGCCAGCAGCTTCCACACAGGGGCGCGAGAGACCCAGTACTTC	CASSFHTGARETQYF
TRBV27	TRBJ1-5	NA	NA	TGTGCCAGCAGTTTGACACACGATAGCAATCAGCCCCAGCATTTT	CASSLTHDSNQPQHF
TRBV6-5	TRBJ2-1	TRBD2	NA	TGTGCCAGCAGGCTGACTAGCGGGAGGGCTAATGAGCAGTTCTTC	CASRLTSGRANEQFF
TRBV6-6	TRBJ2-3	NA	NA	TGTGCCAGCAGATCCAGAAGGGGGGGCGGCACAGATACGCAGTATTTT	CASRSRRGGGTDTQYF
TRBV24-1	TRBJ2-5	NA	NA	TGTGCCACCAGTGAAGCCGGCAGGCAAGAGACCCAGTACTTC	CATSEAGRQETQYF
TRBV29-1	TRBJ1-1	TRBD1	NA	TGCAGCGTTGGCAGGGGGAGCACTGAAGCTTTCTTT	CSVGRGSTEAFF
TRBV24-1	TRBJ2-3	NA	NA	TGTGCCACCAGTGATTTTACAGGAGACGGCACAGATACGCAGTATTTT	CATSDFTGDGTDTQYF
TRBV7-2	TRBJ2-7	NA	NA	TGTGCCAGCAGCCCTGAGCCAAGCTCCTACGAGCAGTACTTC	CASSPEPSSYEQYF
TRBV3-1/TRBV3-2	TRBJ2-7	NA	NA	TGTGCCAGCGGGGGAGGGGGCTACGAGCAGTACTTC	CASGGGGYEQYF
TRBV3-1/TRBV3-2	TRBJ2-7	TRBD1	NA	TGTGCCAGCAGCCCCAAACCCGGACAGGGTTACTACGAGCAGTACTTC	CASSPKPGQGYYEQYF